What follows are 13 T cell receptor beta chains derived from one specimen sequenced in a study of regulatory T cells in long-lasting Graves disease. Regarding time point: persistent/refractory GD, antithyroid drugs over 5 years with positive TRAb. Researchers made the TCR library from RNA that was extracted from PBMCs. Both iRepertoire HTBI primers and Arm-PCR of CDR3 regions were used to build the TCR beta libraries. TCRdb re-called the multiplex PCR reads with MiXCR, one entry per CDR3 protein. The sample includes fewer than 450,000 distinct CDR3 sequences, around 20% of them seen just once. Sequenced here: peripheral blood mononuclear cells (PBMCs), sampled when the disease was refractory, from a patient treated with antithyroid drugs. Source of these receptors: a female donor with Graves disease.

This chain links TRBV5-1 with TRBJ1-2, with 9 bases identical to TRBD1. Germline V gives CDR1 SGHRS, CDR2 YFSETQ. The ends lost 4 bases at V and 7 bases at J; junction bases unmatched: 11. The CDR3 consists of 15 residues. CDR3 protein: CASSLGQGSGLGYTF. The CDR3 DNA reads as TGCGCCAGCAGCCTAGGACAGGGGAGCGGACTTGGCTACACCTTC.

The rearrangement uses TRBV7-9 and TRBJ1-1; D not resolved. The CDR3 contains 15 residues. CDR1 is SEHNR and CDR2 is FQNEAQ in the germline V gene (reference sequence). V shed 1 base and J shed 1 base, with 10 bases lying between them. CDR3 sequence: CASSLVGRWNTEAFF. DNA of the CDR3: TGTGCCAGCAGCTTAGTTGGCAGATGGAACACTGAAGCTTTCTTT.

In its sample, this clonotype was seen many times. V is TRBV7-2 and J is TRBJ2-7; D is perhaps TRBD2 (5 bases). The CDR3 spans 14 residues. V was clipped by 3 bases and J by 3 bases, with 12 bases between them. The germline V gene encodes CDR1 SGHTA and CDR2 FQGNSA. The CDR3 bases are TGTGCCAGCAGCTTCGATACTAGAAACTACGAGCAGTACTTC. Translated: CASSFDTRNYEQYF. Complete variable domain (other parts from reference TRBV7-2 and TRBJ2-7): GAGVSQSPSNKVTEKGKDVELRCDPISGHTALYWYRQSLGQGLEFLIYFQGNSAPDKSGLPSDRFSAERTGGSVSTLTIQRTQQEDSAVYLCASSFDTRNYEQYFGPGTRLTVT.

This clonotype was counted at least ten times. The V and J genes are TRBV11-1 and TRBJ2-7; 11 bases match TRBD2. The CDR3 sequence is 16 residues long. The germline V gene encodes CDR1 SGHAT and CDR2 FQDESV (reference sequence). V lost 5 bases to trimming and J lost 0 bases; unmatched junction nucleotides: 6. CDR3 in DNA: TGTGCCAGCAGCCCGCCGGGGACTAGCGGCTCCTACGAGCAGTACTTC. Its translation: CASSPPGTSGSYEQYF.

This sequence joins TRBV27 and TRBJ2-3, with 11 positions matching TRBD1. V lost 6 bases to trimming and J lost 1 base; unmatched junction nucleotides: 9. Germline lookup yields CDR1 MNHEY and CDR2 SMNVEV (reference sequence). The CDR3 is 17 amino acids. The CDR3 DNA is TGTGCCAGCAGGTCCACTGGGACAGGGGGTCGCACAGATACGCAGTATTTT. Its protein is CASRSTGTGGRTDTQYF.

The table lists this clonotype with a few counts. V usage is TRBV15 and J usage is TRBJ2-5; perhaps TRBD2 as D (6 bases). Germline-derived CDR1 and CDR2 are LNHNV and YYDKDF (reference sequence). V dropped 5 bases and J dropped 9 bases, with 19 bases sitting between them. The CDR3 spans 14 residues. In DNA form, the CDR3 reads TGTGCCACCAGCTTTCCGGGAGCGTCCGGGGCCCAGTACTTC. Amino acids: CATSFPGASGAQYF.

This chain links TRBV6-1 with TRBJ2-7; 9 bases align to TRBD1. The CDR3 is 14 residues long. Germline V gives CDR1 MNHNS, CDR2 SASEGT. Germline trimming cut 5 bases from V and 5 bases from J; bases unmatched to any gene: 7. The CDR3 DNA reads TGTGCCAGCAGTAAGGGACAGGGTTTCCACGAGCAGTACTTC. Translation gives CASSKGQGFHEQYF.

A few counts support this clonotype. V and J are TRBV29-1 and TRBJ1-5; perhaps TRBD1 as D (6 bases). This CDR3 region has 13 residues. Germline loops: CDR1 SQVTM, CDR2 ANQGSEA. The V end was cut by 4 bases, the J end by 6 bases, with 13 bases between. This CDR3 reads CSVGTALGQPQHF. The CDR3 nucleotides read TGCAGCGTTGGGACAGCGTTGGGTCAGCCCCAGCATTTT.

This clonotype came up many times. V is TRBV13 and J is TRBJ2-2; D is unresolved. Per the germline V gene, CDR1 is PRHDT and CDR2 is FYEKMQ (reference sequence). The CDR3 is made up of 15 amino acids. V dropped 3 bases and J dropped 0 bases, with 8 bases sitting between them. The DNA of the CDR3 is TGTGCCAGCAGCTTTGGAATTTCGAACACCGGGGAGCTGTTTTTT. Its protein product is CASSFGISNTGELFF.

The gene calls are TRBV29-1 and TRBJ2-7; possibly TRBD1 for D (6 bases). The germline V gene has CDR1 SQVTM and CDR2 ANQGSEA. V lost 3 bases to trimming and J lost 7 bases, with 13 bases between them. The CDR3 is 12 amino acids. The chain's CDR3 is CSVEQGSGEQYF. As DNA, the CDR3 is TGCAGCGTTGAGCAGGGGTCGGGGGAGCAGTACTTC.

V gene TRBV29-1 combines with J gene TRBJ1-2, with D maybe TRBD1 (6 bases). The CDR3 spans 14 residues. Germline lookup yields CDR1 SQVTM and CDR2 ANQGSEA. Trimming stripped 1 base from V and 5 bases from J, with 14 bases between. The CDR3 reads CSVEGPGHVYGYTF. DNA of the CDR3: TGCAGCGTTGAAGGTCCGGGACACGTGTATGGCTACACCTTC. Using reference TRBV29-1 and TRBJ1-2 for the parts outside the CDR3, the full variable domain is SAVISQKPSRDICQRGTSLTIQCQVDSQVTMMFWYRQQPGQSLTLIATANQGSEATYESGFVIDKFPISRPNLTFSTLTVSNMSPEDSSIYLCSVEGPGHVYGYTFGSGTRLTVV.

A word on this clonotype: The junction and the germline gene differ at one end; a read error may be behind it. CDR3 sequence: CASSLGPPSYERYF. The CDR3 DNA follows: TGTGCCAGCAGCTTGGGACCACCATCCTACGAGCGGTACTTC. The chain carries TRBV5-1 and TRBJ2-7; D may correspond to TRBD1 or TRBD2 (5 bases each). The CDR3 loop spans 14 amino acids. Germline V CDR1 and CDR2: SGHRS, YFSETQ.

This clonotype was counted ten times or more. The chain carries TRBV6-1 and TRBJ2-5; 13 nucleotides align to TRBD2. J was trimmed by 4 bases and V by 7 bases; bases with no gene match: 3. CDR3 length: 14 residues. Germline V gene data show CDR1 as MNHNS and CDR2 as SASEGT. As DNA, the CDR3 is TGTGCCAGCAAATGGACTAGCGGGGGAGAGACCCAGTACTTC. This gives the protein CASKWTSGGETQYF.